The 6 T cell receptor beta chains below all came from one sample that was sequenced in a study of T and B cells in COVID-19 patients. TRB rearrangements were amplified by multiplex PCR with BIOMED2 TRB-A/B primers. In TCRdb, the multiplex PCR reads were re-called with MiXCR into one record per CDR3 protein. The sample holds 15,000 or so distinct CDR3 sequences; over 25% are singletons and the top ten take 3.1%. Blood genomic DNA input for TRB amplification was about 240-550 ng. The sequencing sample was made of blood. Source of these receptors: a human donor who had recovered from COVID-19.

V is TRBV6-5 and J is TRBJ2-3; 14 nucleotides line up with TRBD2. Trimming removed 8 bases from V and 4 bases from J; junction bases left unmatched: 2. This CDR3 contains 14 residues. CDR1 MNHEY and CDR2 SVGAGI come from the germline V gene. CDR3: CASRGLAGADTQYF. In DNA, the CDR3 is TGTGCCAGCCGGGGACTAGCGGGAGCAGATACGCAGTATTTT.

This clonotype occurred a few times. This sequence joins TRBV6-4 and TRBJ1-5, with TRBD1 matching over 8 bases. The CDR3 extends over 17 amino acids. The V segment lost 7 bases and the J segment 7 bases; nucleotides outside the gene matches: 18. CDR1 MRHNA and CDR2 SNTAGT come from the germline V gene. The CDR3 DNA follows: TGTGCCAGCACTTACCCTAACCCGCAGGGGGCTAGACAGCCCCAGCATTTT. Residues: CASTYPNPQGARQPQHF.

The chain links TRBV6-4 to TRBJ2-3; 8 bases match TRBD2. CDR1 MRHNA and CDR2 SNTAGT come from the germline V gene. V shed 0 bases and J 2 bases; nucleotides not matched to a gene: 1. This CDR3 is 15 amino acids long. The CDR3 bases are TGTGCCAGCAGTGACTCCGGGGGGGCCACAGATACGCAGTATTTT. Its protein product is CASSDSGGATDTQYF.

This clonotype was seen a few times. The gene calls are TRBV6-2 or TRBV6-3 and TRBJ2-7, with 8 bases identical to TRBD2. The germline gives CDR1 MNHEY, CDR2 SVGEGT. This CDR3 has 14 amino acids. The junction had 3 bases not matched to a gene; V was cut back by 2 bases and J by 3 bases. CDR3: CASSYGTRSYEQYF. CDR3 bases: TGTGCCAGCAGTTACGGGACTAGGAGCTACGAGCAGTACTTC.

Only a few counts were recorded for this clonotype. V gene TRBV6-5 combines with J gene TRBJ2-1, with 9 nucleotides matching TRBD2. CDR3 length equals 16 residues. With V trimmed by 5 bases and J by 2 bases, 7 bases remained unmatched. CDR1 is MNHEY, CDR2 SVGAGI, per germline. The CDR3 reads CASSRPLAGTYNEQFF. The CDR3 nucleotides are TGTGCCAGCAGTCGCCCCCTAGCGGGGACCTACAATGAGCAGTTCTTC.

This chain uses TRBV5-1 with TRBJ2-3; D is possibly TRBD1 (6 bases). Trimming took 4 bases from V and 0 from J, leaving 15 bases between them. The CDR3 spans 16 residues. Germline CDR1 is SGHRS and CDR2 is YFSETQ. Written as DNA, the CDR3 is TGCGCCAGCAGCCCGCAGACAGGTTATAGCACAGATACGCAGTATTTT. Translation: CASSPQTGYSTDTQYF.